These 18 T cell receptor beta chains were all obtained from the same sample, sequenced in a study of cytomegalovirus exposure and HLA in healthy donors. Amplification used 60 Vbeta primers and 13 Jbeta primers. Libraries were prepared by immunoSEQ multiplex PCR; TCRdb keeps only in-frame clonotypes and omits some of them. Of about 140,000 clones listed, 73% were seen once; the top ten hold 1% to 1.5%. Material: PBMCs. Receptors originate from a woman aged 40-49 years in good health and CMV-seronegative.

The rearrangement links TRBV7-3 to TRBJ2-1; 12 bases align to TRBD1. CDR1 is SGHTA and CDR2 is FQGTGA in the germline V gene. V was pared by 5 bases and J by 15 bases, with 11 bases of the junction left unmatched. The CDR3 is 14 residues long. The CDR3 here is CASSPSLGDRGLFF. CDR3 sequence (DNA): TGTGCCAGCAGCCCAAGCCTTGGGGACAGGGGGCTGTTCTTC.

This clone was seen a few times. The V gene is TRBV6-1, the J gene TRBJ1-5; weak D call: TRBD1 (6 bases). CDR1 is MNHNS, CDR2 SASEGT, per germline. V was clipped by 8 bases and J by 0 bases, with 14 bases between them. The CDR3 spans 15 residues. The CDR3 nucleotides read TGTGCCAGCCTAGGGGGGGACTTTAGCAATCAGCCCCAGCATTTT. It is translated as CASLGGDFSNQPQHF.

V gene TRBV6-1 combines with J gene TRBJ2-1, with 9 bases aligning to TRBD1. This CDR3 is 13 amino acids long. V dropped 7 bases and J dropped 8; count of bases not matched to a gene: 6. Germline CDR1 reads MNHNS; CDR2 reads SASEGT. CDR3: CASKGQGKHEQFF. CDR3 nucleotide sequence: TGTGCCAGCAAGGGACAGGGAAAGCATGAGCAGTTCTTC.

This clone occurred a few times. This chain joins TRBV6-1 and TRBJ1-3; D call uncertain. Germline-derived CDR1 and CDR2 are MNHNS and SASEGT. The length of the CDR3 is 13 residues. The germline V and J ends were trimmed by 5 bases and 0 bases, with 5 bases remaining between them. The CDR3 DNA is TGTGCCAGCAGTCCACACTCTGGAAACACCATATATTTT. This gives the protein CASSPHSGNTIYF.

CDR3 coding DNA: TGTGCCAGCACCGAACTGGGCACGGGGAACTACGAGCAGTACTTC. Protein product: CASTELGTGNYEQYF. The chain links TRBV7-9 to TRBJ2-7, with D perhaps matching TRBD2 (5 bases). Germline V gives CDR1 SEHNR, CDR2 FQNEAQ (reference sequence). The CDR3 has 15 amino acids. V was clipped by 7 bases and J by 3 bases, with 19 bases between them.

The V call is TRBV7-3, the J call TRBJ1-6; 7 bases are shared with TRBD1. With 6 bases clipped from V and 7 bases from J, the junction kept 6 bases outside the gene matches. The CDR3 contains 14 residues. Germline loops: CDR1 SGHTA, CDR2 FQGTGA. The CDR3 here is CASSSGQPNSPLHF. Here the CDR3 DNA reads TGTGCCAGCAGTTCGGGACAGCCGAATTCACCCCTCCACTTT.

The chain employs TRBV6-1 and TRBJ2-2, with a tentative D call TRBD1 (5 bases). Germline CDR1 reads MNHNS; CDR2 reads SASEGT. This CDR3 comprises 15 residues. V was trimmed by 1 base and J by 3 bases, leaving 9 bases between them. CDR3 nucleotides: TGTGCCAGCAGTGAAGGTCAGGGATACACCGGGGAGCTGTTTTTT. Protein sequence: CASSEGQGYTGELFF.

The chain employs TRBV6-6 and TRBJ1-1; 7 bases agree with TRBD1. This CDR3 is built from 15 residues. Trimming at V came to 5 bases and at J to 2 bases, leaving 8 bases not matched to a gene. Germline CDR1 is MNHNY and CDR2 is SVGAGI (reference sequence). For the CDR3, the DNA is TGTGCCAGCAGTCAATCCCGGGACAGAAACACTGAAGCTTTCTTT. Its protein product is CASSQSRDRNTEAFF.

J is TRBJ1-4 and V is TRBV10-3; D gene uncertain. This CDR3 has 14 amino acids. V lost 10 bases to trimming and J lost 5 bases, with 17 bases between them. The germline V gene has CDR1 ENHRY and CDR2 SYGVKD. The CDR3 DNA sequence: TGTGCCACCTGCCTAGGCGGTCCCAATGAAAAACTGTTTTTT. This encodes CATCLGGPNEKLFF.

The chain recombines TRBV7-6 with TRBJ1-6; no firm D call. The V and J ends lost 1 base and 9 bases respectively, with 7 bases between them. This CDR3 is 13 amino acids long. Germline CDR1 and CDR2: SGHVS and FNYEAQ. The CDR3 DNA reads TGTGCCAGCAGCTTAGACCAGGTTTCACCCCTCCACTTT. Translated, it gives CASSLDQVSPLHF.

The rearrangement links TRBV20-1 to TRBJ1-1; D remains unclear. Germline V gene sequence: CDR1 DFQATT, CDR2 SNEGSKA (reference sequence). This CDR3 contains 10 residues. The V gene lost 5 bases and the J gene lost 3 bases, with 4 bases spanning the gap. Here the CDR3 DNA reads TGCAGTGCTGCGTACACTGAAGCTTTCTTT. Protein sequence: CSAAYTEAFF.

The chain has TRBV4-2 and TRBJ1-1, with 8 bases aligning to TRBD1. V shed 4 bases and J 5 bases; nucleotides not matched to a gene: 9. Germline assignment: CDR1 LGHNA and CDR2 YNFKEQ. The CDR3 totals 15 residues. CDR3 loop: CASSRGQGRETEAFF. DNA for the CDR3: TGTGCCAGCAGCCGAGGACAGGGCCGGGAAACTGAAGCTTTCTTT.

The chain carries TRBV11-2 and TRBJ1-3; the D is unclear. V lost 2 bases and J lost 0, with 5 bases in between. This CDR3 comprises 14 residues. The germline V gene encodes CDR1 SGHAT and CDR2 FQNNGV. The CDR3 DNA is TGTGCCAGCAGCTTATCCTACTCTGGAAACACCATATATTTT. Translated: CASSLSYSGNTIYF. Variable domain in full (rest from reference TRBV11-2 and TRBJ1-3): EAGVAQSPRYKIIEKRQSVAFWCNPISGHATLYWYQQILGQGPKLLIQFQNNGVVDDSQLPKDRFSAERLKGVDSTLKIQPAKLEDSAVYLCASSLSYSGNTIYFGEGSWLTVV.

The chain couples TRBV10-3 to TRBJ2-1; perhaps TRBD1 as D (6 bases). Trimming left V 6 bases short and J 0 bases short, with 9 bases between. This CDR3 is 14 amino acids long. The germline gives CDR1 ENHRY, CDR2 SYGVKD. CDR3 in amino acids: CAISGQSSYNEQFF. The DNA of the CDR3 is TGTGCCATCAGCGGACAGAGCTCCTACAATGAGCAGTTCTTC.

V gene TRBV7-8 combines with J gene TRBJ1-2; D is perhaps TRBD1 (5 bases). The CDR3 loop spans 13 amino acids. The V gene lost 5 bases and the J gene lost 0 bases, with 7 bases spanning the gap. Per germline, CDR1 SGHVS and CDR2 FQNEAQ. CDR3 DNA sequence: TGTGCCAGCAGCCAGGACACTAACTATGGCTACACCTTC. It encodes CASSQDTNYGYTF.

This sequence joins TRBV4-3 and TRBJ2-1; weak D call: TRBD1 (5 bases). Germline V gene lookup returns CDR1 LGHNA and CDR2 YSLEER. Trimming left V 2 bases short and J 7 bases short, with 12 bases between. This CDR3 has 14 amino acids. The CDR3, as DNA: TGCGCCAGCAGCCAAAACACCGACAGAAATGAGCAGTTCTTC. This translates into CASSQNTDRNEQFF.

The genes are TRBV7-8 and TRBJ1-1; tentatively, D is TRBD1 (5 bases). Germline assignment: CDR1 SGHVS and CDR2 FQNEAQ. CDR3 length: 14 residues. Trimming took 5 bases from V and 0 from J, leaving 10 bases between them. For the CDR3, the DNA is TGTGCCAGCAGCATGACAGATATGAACACTGAAGCTTTCTTT. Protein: CASSMTDMNTEAFF.

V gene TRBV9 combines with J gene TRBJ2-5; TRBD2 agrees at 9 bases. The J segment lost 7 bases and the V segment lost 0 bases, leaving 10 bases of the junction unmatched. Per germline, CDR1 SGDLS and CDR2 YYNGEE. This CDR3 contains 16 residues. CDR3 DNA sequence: TGTGCCAGCAGCGTAGAATCCGGGACTAGCTTTGCGACCCAGTACTTC. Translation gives CASSVESGTSFATQYF.